The sequence of this T cell receptor beta chain was determined in a study of blood T cell repertoires in COVID-19. Study overall: Sites in the United States, Italy and Spain provided acute and convalescent COVID-19 samples. In each case, the material was cDNA or gDNA derived from T cells, B-cell-depleted T cells, or PBMCs.

Per germline, CDR1 SGHTA and CDR2 FQGTGA. This CDR3 has 17 amino acids. The ends lost 5 bases at V and 9 bases at J; junction bases unmatched: 18. In the original processing: Amplification of reference gene primers provided the estimated nucleated cell counts. TCRdb's copy holds only in-frame clones and misses some; the assay was immunoSEQ multiplex PCR. That table supplies the V and J calls and clone size; D and trimming were determined from the DNA. The sample has around 190,000 clones; approximately 84% are singletons. In terms of age and location, participants ranged from about 18 to 95 years and lived in about two dozen US areas.

The V and J genes are TRBV7-3 and TRBJ2-1; TRBD2 matches at 8 bases. Sequencing input: PBMCs or T cells enriched from blood (not recorded which). This receptor was obtained from a woman in her thirties who had recovered from COVID-19. CDR3 in amino acids: CASSTNVAGSGGVEQFF. DNA of the CDR3: TGTGCCAGCAGCACCAACGTAGCGGGATCCGGGGGAGTTGAGCAGTTCTTC.